These 16 T cell receptor beta chains share one sample of origin, sequenced in a study of blood T cell repertoires in COVID-19. TCRdb's copy holds only in-frame clones and misses some; the assay was immunoSEQ multiplex PCR. The sample has about 210,000 clones, about 90% seen once. The sample comprised PBMCs or T cells enriched from blood (not recorded which). The receptors were sampled from a young man who had recovered from COVID-19.

In its sample, this clone was seen once. The chain is built from TRBV30 and TRBJ1-3, with D uncertain. This CDR3 comprises 14 residues. V lost 4 bases and J 0 bases, leaving 10 bases between the germline ends. CDR1 and CDR2 (germline): GTSNPN, SVGIG (reference sequence). The CDR3 protein is CAWMLGSSGNTIYF. The CDR3 DNA is TGTGCCTGGATGCTGGGGAGCTCTGGAAACACCATATATTTT.

The rearrangement uses TRBV5-4 and TRBJ2-7; possible D gene TRBD1, 6 bases. The germline CDR1 and CDR2 sequences are SGHNT and YYREEE (reference sequence). The CDR3 totals 14 residues. Trimming pared 2 bases from V and 3 bases from J, leaving 12 bases between. CDR3 protein: CASSFDRSHYEQYF. The DNA for the CDR3 is TGTGCCAGCAGCTTCGACAGGAGCCACTACGAGCAGTACTTC.

CDR3 sequence reads: CASSQDRGEYYNSPLHF. CDR3 nucleotides: TGTGCCAGCAGCCAAGACAGGGGCGAGTACTATAATTCACCCCTCCACTTT. The V and J genes are TRBV4-2 and TRBJ1-6; possible D gene TRBD1, 6 bases. V lost 0 bases to trimming and J lost 3 bases, with 12 bases between them. Per the germline V gene, CDR1 is LGHNA and CDR2 is YNFKEQ. The CDR3 is 17 amino acids.

The CDR3 loop is CASTREGRSGELFF. The CDR3 DNA follows: TGTGCCAGCACGCGGGAGGGACGTAGCGGGGAGCTGTTTTTT. The chain uses TRBV2 and TRBJ2-2; the match to TRBD2 covers 9 bases. CDR1 and CDR2 (germline): SNHLY, FYNNEI. Germline trimming cut 7 bases from V and 7 bases from J; bases unmatched to any gene: 7. The CDR3 contains 14 residues.

The genes are TRBV10-1 and TRBJ2-1; the D gene is possibly TRBD1 (6 bases). The germline V gene has CDR1 WNHNN and CDR2 SYGVQD (reference sequence). V was pared by 3 bases and J by 0 bases, with 27 bases between. The CDR3 is made up of 21 amino acids. The CDR3 here is CASSESTGLRGRVASYNEQFF. The CDR3 DNA reads as TGCGCCAGCAGTGAATCTACAGGGCTGAGAGGGAGAGTCGCCTCCTACAATGAGCAGTTCTTC.

The gene calls are TRBV18 and TRBJ1-2; the D is unclear. V was clipped by 6 bases and J by 0 bases, with 11 bases between them. The CDR3 extends over 14 amino acids. CDR1 and CDR2 (germline): KGHSH, LQKENI. The CDR3 bases are TGTGCCAGCTCCCGTTCTTTGTCTAACTATGGCTACACCTTC. This codes for CASSRSLSNYGYTF.

The V gene is TRBV9, the J gene TRBJ2-2; 12 bases line up with TRBD2. The V and J ends lost 3 bases and 4 bases, in that order; junction bases with no gene match: 7. The CDR3 covers 17 residues. Per the germline V gene, CDR1 is SGDLS and CDR2 is YYNGEE. CDR3 sequence: CASSERLAGAVTGELFF. CDR3 bases: TGTGCCAGCAGCGAGAGACTAGCGGGAGCGGTCACCGGGGAGCTGTTTTTT.

The chain has TRBV10-3 and TRBJ1-1; no clear D. In germline, CDR1 is ENHRY, CDR2 SYGVKD. Trimming took off 2 bases at V and 4 bases at J, with 5 bases between the two ends. The CDR3 loop spans 12 amino acids. The CDR3 bases are TGTGCCATCAGTGAGGGGAGCACTGAAGCTTTCTTT. Amino acids: CAISEGSTEAFF.

The rearrangement uses TRBV30 and TRBJ1-6; D is ambiguous. The CDR3 spans 15 residues. The germline gives CDR1 GTSNPN, CDR2 SVGIG (reference sequence). The V and J ends lost 6 bases and 6 bases respectively, with 18 bases between them. DNA for the CDR3: TGTGCCTGTGTCATGGGGAGCAAGGGTAATTCACCCCTCCACTTT. Translation: CACVMGSKGNSPLHF.

This sequence joins TRBV28 and TRBJ2-1; D might be TRBD2 (6 bases). The CDR3 loop spans 16 amino acids. CDR1 is MDHEN, CDR2 SYDVKM, per germline. Trimming cost V 3 bases and J 6 bases, with 18 bases left between them. The CDR3 DNA follows: TGTGCCAGCAGTTTCTCCTATGGAGGGAGAGGCAATGAGCAGTTCTTC. Amino acids: CASSFSYGGRGNEQFF.

This rearrangement joins TRBV11-2 to TRBJ1-1; no clear D gene. The CDR3 is 16 amino acids. V lost 0 bases and J lost 1, with 12 bases in between. Germline CDR1 and CDR2: SGHAT and FQNNGV. The DNA of the CDR3 is TGTGCCAGCAGCTTAGATTCACATTCTGAGAACACTGAAGCTTTCTTT. This translates into CASSLDSHSENTEAFF.

V is TRBV4-2 and J is TRBJ2-1; 7 bases are shared with TRBD1. Germline CDR1 reads LGHNA; CDR2 reads YNFKEQ. This CDR3 contains 16 residues. With V trimmed by 4 bases and J by 7 bases, 13 bases remained unmatched. This chain's CDR3 is CASSLESGGRTNEQFF. For the CDR3, the DNA is TGTGCCAGCAGCCTGGAATCAGGGGGACGGACAAATGAGCAGTTCTTC.

The V call is TRBV6-2 or TRBV6-3, the J call TRBJ1-4; the match to TRBD1 covers 7 bases. The V segment lost 2 bases and the J segment 7 bases; nucleotides outside the gene matches: 10. The CDR3 sequence is 16 residues long. In germline, CDR1 is MNHEY, CDR2 SVGEGT. The CDR3 DNA reads TGTGCCAGCAGTTACCCGAGGACAGGAGCGTCTGAAAAACTGTTTTTT. This gives the protein CASSYPRTGASEKLFF.

The chain combines TRBV13 with TRBJ2-5; 7 bases align to TRBD1. There are 15 residues in the CDR3. The germline CDR1 and CDR2 sequences are PRHDT and FYEKMQ (reference sequence). With 2 bases clipped from V and 5 bases from J, the junction kept 8 bases outside the gene matches. CDR3 protein: CASSLIGGGGETQYF. CDR3 in DNA: TGTGCCAGCAGCTTAATAGGGGGCGGTGGGGAGACCCAGTACTTC.

The chain employs TRBV19 and TRBJ1-6; D remains ambiguous. V was clipped by 3 bases and J by 7 bases, with 13 bases between them. In germline, CDR1 is LNHDA, CDR2 SQIVND (reference sequence). CDR3 length equals 15 residues. The CDR3 protein is CASSIAGSGNSPLHF. The CDR3 DNA follows: TGTGCCAGTAGTATCGCCGGGTCTGGAAATTCACCCCTCCACTTT.

This sequence joins TRBV19 and TRBJ2-7; 11 nucleotides agree with TRBD1. The CDR3 sequence is 15 residues long. V dropped 6 bases and J dropped 3; count of bases not matched to a gene: 7. Germline V lookup: CDR1 LNHDA, CDR2 SQIVND (reference sequence). CDR3: CASSLPGTGGYEQYF. DNA for the CDR3: TGTGCCAGTAGCCTGCCTGGGACAGGGGGCTACGAGCAGTACTTC. Full variable domain (missing parts from reference TRBV19 and TRBJ2-7): DGGITQSPKYLFRKEGQNVTLSCEQNLNHDAMYWYRQDPGQGLRLIYYSQIVNDFQKGDIAEGYSVSREKKESFPLTVTSAQKNPTAFYLCASSLPGTGGYEQYFGPGTRLTVT.